This T cell receptor beta chain was identified in a study of early T cells in non-severe SARS-CoV-2 infection. At least ten counts were recorded for this clonotype. The V gene lost 6 bases and the J gene lost 3 bases, with 20 bases spanning the gap. This CDR3 has 16 amino acids. Germline values: CDR1 MDHEN, CDR2 SYDVKM. Unique molecular identifiers were added to individual cDNA molecules. Each CDR3 protein is one row after TCRdb ran MiXCR on the 5' RACE reads. The data contain 65,000 to 75,000 distinct CDR3 sequences, 11% of them singletons. Sequences were obtained from whole blood. The chain has TRBV28 and TRBJ2-5; possibly TRBD1 for D (5 bases). This TCR was sampled from an adult who was a healthcare worker with PCR-confirmed SARS-CoV-2 infection or an uninfected control (not recorded which). The CDR3 protein is CASSLMRWGSEETQYF. DNA for the CDR3: TGTGCCAGCAGCCTAATGCGGTGGGGCTCCGAAGAGACCCAGTACTTC.